This T cell receptor (beta chain) was recorded in a study of technical replicates of blood from several donors. Measured with immunoSEQ multiplex PCR; TCRdb has only the in-frame clones, and not every one. The sample includes 100,000 or so clones, about 96% of them seen just once. This clone appeared once. Sequencing was carried out using T cells isolated from PBMCs. The TCR was taken from a human donor in good health.

The CDR3 loop is CASSWRLAKGLRGTDTQYF. The CDR3 nucleotides read TGTGCCAGCAGCTGGAGACTAGCAAAAGGCCTAAGGGGCACAGATACGCAGTATTTT. The chain uses TRBV7-9 and TRBJ2-3; 7 nucleotides align to TRBD2. The length of the CDR3 is 19 residues. Germline V gives CDR1 SEHNR, CDR2 FQNEAQ (reference sequence). The V segment lost 4 bases and the J segment 1 base; nucleotides outside the gene matches: 17.